This is a list of T cell receptor beta chains from one sample in a study of blood T cells in healthy people across ages. From the 5' RACE reads, TCRdb called clonotypes with MiXCR, one entry per CDR3 protein. The sample lists 590,000 or so distinct CDR3 sequences; 25% to 30% were seen once. The sample taken for sequencing was blood. The receptor set was obtained from an elderly woman in good health. CDR3s include the opening cysteine and the closing phenylalanine or tryptophan. D genes are given only for firm matches. Clone size is given for some rows only: seen once, a few or many times, or a class if the clone is expanded.

D	V	J	size	CDR3	DNA
NA	TRBV4-1	TRBJ1-5	many	CASSQTGTSNQPQHF	TGCGCCAGCAGCCAGACCGGGACCAGCAATCAGCCCCAGCATTTT
NA	TRBV9	TRBJ1-4	NA	CASSLGGDFVEKLFF	TGTGCCAGCAGTCTGGGGGGTGACTTCGTTGAAAAACTGTTTTTT
NA	TRBV14	TRBJ1-2	many	CASSRKNSGGYTF	TGTGCCAGCAGCCGAAAGAACTCGGGAGGCTACACCTTC
NA	TRBV12-3/TRBV12-4	TRBJ2-2	NA	CASSLLVVNTGELFF	TGTGCCAGCAGTTTACTAGTCGTGAACACCGGGGAGCTGTTTTTT
TRBD2	TRBV9	TRBJ2-5	many	CASSVGERGGSQETQYF	TGTGCCAGCAGCGTAGGAGAGCGGGGGGGCTCCCAAGAGACCCAGTACTTC
TRBD2	TRBV29-1	TRBJ2-7	many	CSVDGGLAGDEQYF	TGCAGCGTTGATGGGGGACTAGCGGGCGACGAGCAGTACTTC
NA	TRBV13	TRBJ1-3	NA	CASSFVTVSGNTIYF	TGTGCCAGCAGCTTCGTAACGGTCTCTGGAAACACCATATATTTT
NA	TRBV9	TRBJ1-1	NA	CASSAQNTEAFF	TGTGCCAGCAGCGCCCAGAACACTGAAGCTTTCTTT
TRBD1	TRBV5-6	TRBJ1-1	few	CASSSRQGEAFF	TGTGCCAGCAGCTCCCGACAGGGAGAAGCTTTCTTT
NA	TRBV4-3	TRBJ2-6	NA	CASSLLRNSGANVLTF	TGCGCCAGCAGCCTCCTAAGAAACTCTGGGGCCAACGTCCTGACTTTC
NA	TRBV20-1	TRBJ2-5	many	CSASVPGGRGETQYF	TGCAGTGCTAGTGTCCCGGGTGGGAGGGGGGAGACCCAGTACTTC
TRBD1	TRBV27	TRBJ2-2	NA	CASGRTGVTGELFF	TGTGCCAGCGGAAGGACAGGGGTGACCGGGGAGCTGTTTTTT
TRBD1	TRBV6-6	TRBJ1-2	few	CASSYSGGQGGGYTF	TGTGCCAGCAGTTACTCTGGCGGACAGGGTGGCGGCTACACCTTC
TRBD1	TRBV25-1	TRBJ2-3	many	CASSGTGDPSTDTQYF	TGTGCCAGCAGTGGAACAGGGGACCCTAGCACAGATACGCAGTATTTT
TRBD2	TRBV2	TRBJ2-3	few	CASSGSGPTDTQYF	TGTGCCAGCAGTGGTAGCGGGCCCACAGATACGCAGTATTTT
TRBD1	TRBV20-1	TRBJ1-5	once	CSAAGTGVVRQPQHF	TGCAGTGCTGCCGGGACAGGGGTGGTTAGACAGCCCCAGCATTTT
NA	TRBV12-3/TRBV12-4	TRBJ1-2	many	CASSFHEQNYGYTF	TGTGCCAGCAGTTTTCATGAGCAAAACTATGGCTACACCTTC
NA	TRBV20-1	TRBJ2-7	NA	CSARLSGTSYEQYF	TGCAGTGCTAGGCTCTCAGGGACCTCCTACGAGCAGTACTTC
TRBD2	TRBV20-1	TRBJ2-5	few	CSAPIPGGDYNEQYF	TGCAGTGCCCCTATTCCGGGGGGAGACTACAATGAGCAGTACTTC
NA	TRBV12-3/TRBV12-4	TRBJ2-7	NA	CASSLAGPGYEQYF	TGTGCCAGCAGTTTAGCGGGACCAGGCTACGAGCAGTACTTC
NA	TRBV25-1	TRBJ2-5	many	CASSDPGVKQETQYF	TGTGCCAGCAGTGATCCGGGGGTAAAGCAAGAGACCCAGTACTTC
TRBD1	TRBV18	TRBJ2-1	NA	CASSRGQANLDEQFF	TGTGCCAGCTCAAGAGGACAGGCGAACCTCGATGAGCAGTTCTTC
NA	TRBV20-1	TRBJ2-7	NA	CSASGTRIGGTYEQYF	TGCAGTGCATCCGGGACGCGGATCGGCGGGACCTACGAGCAGTACTTC
TRBD1	TRBV3-1	TRBJ1-2	NA	CASSVGTGGGVGYGYTF	TGTGCCAGCAGCGTCGGGACAGGGGGCGGAGTTGGCTATGGCTACACCTTC
NA	TRBV7-9	TRBJ1-4	NA	CASSLASGATNEKLFF	TGTGCCAGCAGCTTAGCGTCAGGGGCAACTAATGAAAAACTGTTTTTT
NA	TRBV20-1	TRBJ2-7	once	CSARDRAPLGEQYF	TGCAGTGCTAGAGATAGAGCTCCGCTCGGCGAGCAGTACTTC
TRBD1	TRBV6-5	TRBJ1-2	NA	CASSLQGGVYGYTF	TGTGCCAGCAGTTTACAGGGGGGGGTCTATGGCTACACCTTC
NA	TRBV12-3/TRBV12-4	TRBJ1-1	once	CASRYVGTEAFF	TGTGCCAGCAGATACGTGGGGACTGAAGCTTTCTTT
NA	TRBV10-3	TRBJ1-2	many	CAISEDGGHYGYTF	TGTGCCATCAGTGAGGACGGAGGACATTATGGCTACACCTTC
TRBD1	TRBV12-3/TRBV12-4	TRBJ2-3	NA	CASSLQGVGDMQYF	TGTGCCAGCAGTTTACAGGGGGTAGGAGATATGCAGTATTTT
TRBD2	TRBV6-2/TRBV6-3	TRBJ2-1	many	CASSYSTSGVDNEQFF	TGTGCCAGCAGTTACTCGACTAGCGGGGTCGACAATGAGCAGTTCTTC
NA	TRBV7-2	TRBJ1-5	many	CASSFFSNQPQHF	TGTGCCAGCAGCTTTTTTAGCAATCAGCCCCAGCATTTT
NA	TRBV11-2	TRBJ1-2	NA	CASSNLEAQRGYTF	TGTGCCAGCAGCAACTTGGAGGCCCAGCGTGGCTACACCTTC
NA	TRBV20-1	TRBJ2-5	NA	CSANGIPAETQYF	TGCAGTGCTAACGGGATTCCCGCGGAGACCCAGTACTTC
NA	TRBV5-1	TRBJ2-7	many	CASSLLGGAKTYEQYF	TGCGCCAGCAGTTTGCTTGGAGGGGCCAAGACCTACGAGCAGTACTTC
NA	TRBV7-8	TRBJ2-3	NA	CASSRTGQPDTQYF	TGTGCCAGCAGCCGAACTGGACAGCCCGATACGCAGTATTTT
NA	TRBV7-6	TRBJ2-2	few	CASSLDQRTGELFF	TGTGCCAGCAGCTTAGACCAGCGCACCGGGGAGCTGTTTTTT
TRBD2	TRBV4-2	TRBJ2-1	NA	CASSQDNSGGGNEQFF	TGTGCCAGCAGCCAAGATAATAGCGGGGGGGGTAATGAGCAGTTCTTC
NA	TRBV6-2/TRBV6-3	TRBJ2-7	many	CASSFGWGMEQYF	TGTGCCAGCAGTTTTGGGTGGGGTATGGAGCAGTACTTC
NA	TRBV10-3	TRBJ2-1	many	CAISESERNEQFF	TGTGCCATCAGTGAGTCTGAGCGGAATGAGCAGTTCTTC
NA	TRBV9	TRBJ2-5	many	CASSPELARRETQYF	TGTGCCAGCAGCCCCGAACTAGCACGGAGGGAGACCCAGTACTTC
NA	TRBV12-3/TRBV12-4	TRBJ1-1	few	CASSLVRGKNTEAFF	TGTGCCAGCAGTTTAGTGCGGGGAAAGAACACTGAAGCTTTCTTT
TRBD2	TRBV3-1	TRBJ2-7	NA	CASSLTYSGGHQGRNEQYF	TGTGCCAGCAGCCTGACCTATAGCGGGGGCCACCAGGGTCGCAATGAGCAGTACTTC
NA	TRBV20-1	TRBJ2-3	few	CSARNRVVGTQYF	TGCAGTGCTAGAAACAGGGTGGTGGGTACGCAGTATTTT
NA	TRBV27	TRBJ2-3	many	CASSLRVRDTQYF	TGTGCCAGCAGTCTCCGCGTCAGGGATACGCAGTATTTT
NA	TRBV7-9	TRBJ1-1	NA	CASSLEAGPEKAFF	TGTGCCAGCAGCTTAGAAGCGGGGCCGGAGAAAGCTTTCTTT
NA	TRBV7-9	TRBJ1-5	many	CASSFSDQPQHF	TGTGCCAGCAGCTTCTCCGATCAGCCCCAGCATTTT
TRBD1	TRBV20-1	TRBJ1-4	few	CSGKQGTLEKLFF	TGCAGTGGGAAACAGGGGACGCTCGAAAAACTGTTTTTT
TRBD2	TRBV6-6	TRBJ2-3	few	CASSYGEGLAEITQYF	TGTGCCAGCAGTTACGGGGAGGGACTAGCGGAAATCACGCAGTATTTT
NA	TRBV6-1	TRBJ2-7	few	CASSAKVQGASGYEQYF	TGTGCCAGCAGTGCAAAGGTACAGGGCGCATCTGGCTACGAGCAGTACTTC
NA	TRBV29-1	TRBJ1-5	NA	CSVSYSNQPQHF	TGCAGCGTGTCGTATAGCAATCAGCCCCAGCATTTT
NA	TRBV30	TRBJ2-7	NA	CAWSAPIVDRSYEQYF	TGTGCCTGGAGCGCACCCATAGTAGACCGATCCTACGAGCAGTACTTC
NA	TRBV27	TRBJ2-2	NA	CASSFFRADTGELFF	TGTGCCAGCAGTTTTTTCAGAGCGGACACCGGGGAGCTGTTTTTT
TRBD1	TRBV25-1	TRBJ2-2	NA	CASTPQGATGELFF	TGTGCCAGCACCCCCCAGGGGGCCACCGGGGAGCTGTTTTTT